The T cell receptor beta chain under discussion was sequenced for a study of blood T cell repertoires in COVID-19. Background on the study: Samples of COVID-19 (acute and convalescent) were obtained from the United States, Italy and Spain. The analysed material was cDNA or gDNA that came from T cells, B-cell-depleted T cells, or PBMCs.

Study processing details: Reference gene primer amplification in the assay estimated nucleated cell counts. The repertoire was sequenced with immunoSEQ multiplex PCR; TCRdb's copy has only in-frame clones and lacks some. V and J calls and clone size come straight from that table; D and trimming were deduced from the DNA. This sample has about 160,000 clones, with roughly 90% found just once. The germline V and J ends were trimmed by 4 bases and 3 bases, with 18 bases remaining between them. Germline CDR1 reads MNHEY; CDR2 reads SVGAGI. The CDR3 sequence is 16 residues long. Material: peripheral blood. The clonotype comes from a young man with acute or convalescent COVID-19. V and J are TRBV6-5 and TRBJ1-2; possible D gene TRBD1, 5 bases. The CDR3 DNA reads TGTGCCAGCAGTTCCGGTTGGGGCAACCGTTACTATGGCTACACCTTC. This translates into CASSSGWGNRYYGYTF.